This TCR beta chain was observed in a study of blood T cells in healthy people across ages. This clonotype has only one observation. From germline, CDR1 is SGHTA and CDR2 FQGNSA. This CDR3 spans 14 amino acids. V lost 9 bases, J lost 1 base, and 4 bases stayed unmatched. A second PCR, run for roughly 7 to 12 cycles, used a sample-barcoded 5' primer plus a J-beta primer mix. MiXCR was run by TCRdb on the 5' RACE reads, yielding one entry per CDR3 protein. The sample shows around 580,000 distinct CDR3 sequences, roughly 48% of them seen only once. The source material was blood. The J gene is TRBJ2-2, the V gene TRBV7-2; 8 bases match TRBD2. The TCR sequence derives from a man older than 75 in good health. The CDR3 bases are TGTGCCAGGCCGGCGGGAGGGAACACCGGGGAGCTGTTTTTT. Protein sequence: CARPAGGNTGELFF.